Below, 25 T cell receptor beta chains from the same sample are listed, as sequenced in a study of T cell repertoires in ileal Crohn's disease. Repertoires were generated with immunoSEQ multiplex PCR, while TCRdb's copy carries only in-frame clones and drops some. The sample shows about 13,000 clones, around two thirds of them seen only once. The sample was ileal tissue. The origin of the receptors is an adult with Crohn's disease.

The genes are TRBV6-1 and TRBJ2-5; 10 positions agree with TRBD2. The V segment lost 8 bases and the J segment 4 bases; nucleotides outside the gene matches: 10. Per germline, CDR1 MNHNS and CDR2 SASEGT. This CDR3 is built from 15 residues. The CDR3, as DNA: TGTGCCAGCGGTCAGCGGGGGGGCGTAAGAGAGACCCAGTACTTC. Its protein is CASGQRGGVRETQYF.

The chain is built from TRBV6-1 and TRBJ2-7; D possibly matches TRBD1 or TRBD2 (5 bases each). The CDR3 loop spans 13 amino acids. CDR1 and CDR2 from the germline V gene are MNHNS and SASEGT. Deletions cut 11 bases from V and 2 bases from J, with 16 bases between. This CDR3 reads CAVLRGSTYEQYF. In DNA, the CDR3 is TGTGCCGTCCTTCGGGGCTCCACCTACGAGCAGTACTTC.

The chain uses TRBV10-3 and TRBJ1-1; tentative D call: TRBD1 (5 bases). Germline-derived CDR1 and CDR2 are ENHRY and SYGVKD. The length of the CDR3 is 14 residues. Trimming pared 5 bases from V and 1 base from J, leaving 11 bases between. CDR3 region: CAISQGRGNTEAFF. CDR3 coding DNA: TGTGCCATCAGTCAGGGACGGGGGAACACTGAAGCTTTCTTT.

This sequence joins TRBV15 and TRBJ2-5; either TRBD1 or TRBD2 may supply D (5 bases each). Trimming shortened V by 5 bases and J by 4 bases, and 5 bases separated the two germline ends. Germline lookup yields CDR1 LNHNV and CDR2 YYDKDF (reference sequence). This CDR3 has 11 amino acids. CDR3 protein: CATSGGETQYF. In DNA form, the CDR3 reads TGTGCCACCAGCGGGGGAGAGACCCAGTACTTC.

J is TRBJ1-2 and V is TRBV27; D is uncertain. Germline V gene sequence: CDR1 MNHEY, CDR2 SMNVEV (reference sequence). The CDR3 covers 13 residues. V lost 7 bases, J lost 8 bases, and 17 bases lay in between. The CDR3 DNA reads as TGTGCCAGCACCCTGACCCCAGGTCTCGGCTACACCTTC. Its protein product is CASTLTPGLGYTF.

The chain combines TRBV19 with TRBJ2-2; possibly TRBD2 for D (6 bases). Germline CDR1 is LNHDA and CDR2 is SQIVND (reference sequence). Trimming took off 8 bases at V and 4 bases at J, with 17 bases between the two ends. The CDR3 is 15 residues long. CDR3 sequence (DNA): TGTGCCAGTGTGTGGAGGGGCGCGGGCACCGGGGAGCTGTTTTTT. Its translation: CASVWRGAGTGELFF. Based on the CDR3 plus reference TRBV19 and TRBJ2-2, the full variable domain is DGGITQSPKYLFRKEGQNVTLSCEQNLNHDAMYWYRQDPGQGLRLIYYSQIVNDFQKGDIAEGYSVSREKKESFPLTVTSAQKNPTAFYLCASVWRGAGTGELFFGEGSRLTVL.

The chain links TRBV5-1 to TRBJ2-1, with 7 bases lining up with TRBD2. Germline lookup yields CDR1 SGHRS and CDR2 YFSETQ. The CDR3 runs 15 residues. With 2 bases clipped from V and 7 bases from J, the junction kept 9 bases outside the gene matches. Written as DNA, the CDR3 is TGCGCCAGCAGCTTATCTGGCGGGGGAGGGAATGAGCAGTTCTTC. It yields the protein CASSLSGGGGNEQFF.

This clone was detected only once. An end of the junction does not agree with germline; a read error may underlie this. The gene calls are TRBV6-1 and TRBJ2-7; the D gene is possibly TRBD1 (6 bases). The germline CDR1 and CDR2 sequences are MNHNS and SASEGT. This CDR3 has 11 amino acids. The CDR3 nucleotides are TGTGCCAGCGGTAGGGTGGGGGCACACTTTTTC. It translates to CASGRVGAHFF.

The chain has TRBV1 and TRBJ2-3; TRBD2, as called in the table, went unchecked against the DNA. TRBV1 represents a pseudogene. CDR3 size: 16 residues. CDR3 region: CTSSQVSSGHTDTQYF. The CDR3 bases are TGCACCAGCAGCCAAGTCTCCAGCGGGCACACAGATACGCAGTATTTT.

V usage is TRBV27 and J usage is TRBJ1-3; D remains unclear. The CDR3 covers 13 residues. In germline, CDR1 is MNHEY, CDR2 SMNVEV (reference sequence). V was cut by 7 bases and J by 0 bases, with 7 bases left in between. The CDR3 is CASITSSGNTIYF. The CDR3 nucleotides are TGTGCCAGCATTACAAGCTCTGGAAACACCATATATTTT.

The gene calls are TRBV14 and TRBJ2-7, with D hard to call. From germline, CDR1 is SGHDN and CDR2 FVKESK. The CDR3 is 13 residues long. V lost 1 base, J lost 4 bases, and 8 bases lay in between. The CDR3 loop reads CASSQVMGYEQYF. As DNA, the CDR3 is TGTGCCAGCAGCCAAGTAATGGGGTACGAGCAGTACTTC.

The chain joins TRBV10-3 to TRBJ1-1; no reliable D call. Trimming took 2 bases from V and 7 from J, leaving 8 bases between them. This CDR3 has 12 residues. In germline, CDR1 is ENHRY, CDR2 SYGVKD. CDR3 sequence reads: CAISEREGEAFF. The CDR3 bases are TGTGCCATCAGTGAGAGGGAGGGTGAAGCTTTCTTT.

This rearrangement joins TRBV7-9 to TRBJ1-1, with D hard to call. Germline V CDR1 and CDR2: SEHNR, FQNEAQ (reference sequence). V was cut by 4 bases and J by 11 bases, with 17 bases left in between. The CDR3 runs 13 residues. In DNA, the CDR3 is TGTGCCAGCAGCTCTAATACGGTCCCCCTCGCTTTCTTT. This translates into CASSSNTVPLAFF. The full variable domain, with the rest looked up from reference TRBV7-9 and TRBJ1-1, is DTGVSQNPRHKITKRGQNVTFRCDPISEHNRLYWYRQTLGQGPEFLTYFQNEAQLEKSRLLSDRFSAERPKGSFSTLEIQRTEQGDSAMYLCASSSNTVPLAFFGQGTRLTVV.

J is TRBJ2-5 and V is TRBV6-1; 9 nucleotides line up with TRBD1. Looked up from germline, CDR1 is MNHNS and CDR2 is SASEGT. The J segment lost 7 bases and the V segment lost 4 bases, leaving 7 bases of the junction unmatched. CDR3 size: 14 residues. The CDR3 DNA follows: TGTGCCAGCAGTGGACGGACAGGGGTCCGGACCCAGTACTTC. This translates into CASSGRTGVRTQYF.

The genes are TRBV6-1 and TRBJ1-5, with a tentative D call TRBD1 (6 bases). Germline values: CDR1 MNHNS, CDR2 SASEGT. V gave up 1 base and J gave up 8 bases, with 15 bases separating them. The CDR3 is 15 amino acids. CDR3 sequence reads: CASSEEGNRVKPQHF. CDR3 sequence (DNA): TGTGCCAGCAGTGAAGAAGGGAACAGGGTAAAGCCCCAGCATTTT.

The chain employs TRBV5-1 and TRBJ1-1; D gene ambiguous. In germline, CDR1 is SGHRS, CDR2 YFSETQ. The CDR3 contains 13 residues. V shed 4 bases and J shed 0 bases, with 7 bases lying between them. This chain's CDR3 is CASSTGVNTEAFF. CDR3 bases: TGCGCCAGCAGCACTGGAGTGAACACTGAAGCTTTCTTT.

This sequence joins TRBV10-1 and TRBJ2-3; D remains ambiguous. This CDR3 contains 15 residues. V lost 4 bases to trimming and J lost 0 bases, with 11 bases between them. Germline loops: CDR1 WNHNN, CDR2 SYGVQD (reference sequence). CDR3 loop: CASSVGTLSTDTQYF. CDR3 sequence (DNA): TGCGCCAGCAGTGTTGGAACCCTTAGCACAGATACGCAGTATTTT.

This clone showed up just a few times. The rearrangement uses TRBV5-1 and TRBJ1-4; 7 bases line up with TRBD1. V was clipped by 0 bases and J by 8 bases; unmatched bases: 13. The CDR3 has 17 amino acids. The germline V gene has CDR1 SGHRS and CDR2 YFSETQ. The CDR3 loop is CASSLEIFQGVGEKLFF. Here the CDR3 DNA reads TGCGCCAGCAGCTTGGAAATTTTCCAGGGGGTAGGCGAAAAACTGTTTTTT.

V and J are TRBV6-5 and TRBJ2-7; 9 nucleotides line up with TRBD1. The germline CDR1 and CDR2 sequences are MNHEY and SVGAGI. V was clipped by 5 bases and J by 4 bases; unmatched bases: 6. The CDR3 loop spans 14 amino acids. CDR3 protein: CASSPYDRGYEQYF. DNA for the CDR3: TGTGCCAGCAGTCCTTACGACAGGGGGTACGAGCAGTACTTC.

The chain recombines TRBV7-2 with TRBJ2-2; 7 positions match TRBD1. CDR3 size: 16 residues. Germline-derived CDR1 and CDR2 are SGHTA and FQGNSA. J gave up 6 bases and V 6 bases, and 13 bases lay outside the gene matches. The CDR3 DNA follows: TGTGCCAGCAGTCCAAGACGGACAGGTGGCGCCGGGGAGCTGTTTTTT. This translates into CASSPRRTGGAGELFF.

This clone occurred a few times. The V call is TRBV10-3, the J call TRBJ1-2; a weak D match, TRBD1 (5 bases). Germline V gene data show CDR1 as ENHRY and CDR2 as SYGVKD. The CDR3 has 14 residues. Between the trimmed V and J ends, which lost 2 bases and 7 bases, there was a span of 14 bases. In DNA form, the CDR3 reads TGTGCCATCAGTGAGGGATCCGGGACCCCTGGCTACACCTTC. This codes for CAISEGSGTPGYTF.

V gene TRBV7-8 combines with J gene TRBJ2-7; D is perhaps TRBD2 (5 bases). Germline-derived CDR1 and CDR2 are SGHVS and FQNEAQ. The V end lost 7 bases, the J end lost 0 bases, and 16 bases lay between the germline ends. The CDR3 runs to 15 residues. The CDR3 nucleotides are TGTGCCAGCATCCAGAGGGCAAGTGACTCCTACGAGCAGTACTTC. Its protein is CASIQRASDSYEQYF.

The J gene is TRBJ2-2, the V gene TRBV7-3; 8 nucleotides align to TRBD1. Germline lookup yields CDR1 SGHTA and CDR2 FQGTGA. The CDR3 totals 14 residues. V lost 5 bases to trimming and J lost 5 bases; unmatched junction nucleotides: 4. The CDR3 region has the DNA TGTGCCAGCAGCCGCGACAGGGGAACCGGGGAGCTGTTTTTT. Translation gives CASSRDRGTGELFF.

The genes are TRBV7-9 and TRBJ2-7; 13 nucleotides line up with TRBD2. V lost 7 bases and J lost 7; bases outside the gene matches: 10. CDR1 and CDR2 from the germline V gene are SEHNR and FQNEAQ (reference sequence). The CDR3 loop spans 15 amino acids. The CDR3 protein is CASNQGLAGLGEQYF. As DNA, the CDR3 is TGTGCCAGCAATCAGGGACTAGCGGGACTCGGGGAGCAGTACTTC.

V is TRBV7-3 and J is TRBJ2-1; 8 nucleotides line up with TRBD2. CDR3 length: 15 residues. Trimming took 4 bases from V and 0 from J; bases not matched to a gene: 2. Per germline, CDR1 SGHTA and CDR2 FQGTGA. The CDR3 bases are TGTGCCAGCAGCTCCGCGGGGGGCTCCTACAATGAGCAGTTCTTC. This translates into CASSSAGGSYNEQFF. The whole variable domain, filled in from reference TRBV7-3 and TRBJ2-1, reads GAGVSQTPSNKVTEKGKYVELRCDPISGHTALYWYRQSLGQGPEFLIYFQGTGAADDSGLPNDRFFAVRPEGSVSTLKIQRTERGDSAVYLCASSSAGGSYNEQFFGPGTRLTVL.